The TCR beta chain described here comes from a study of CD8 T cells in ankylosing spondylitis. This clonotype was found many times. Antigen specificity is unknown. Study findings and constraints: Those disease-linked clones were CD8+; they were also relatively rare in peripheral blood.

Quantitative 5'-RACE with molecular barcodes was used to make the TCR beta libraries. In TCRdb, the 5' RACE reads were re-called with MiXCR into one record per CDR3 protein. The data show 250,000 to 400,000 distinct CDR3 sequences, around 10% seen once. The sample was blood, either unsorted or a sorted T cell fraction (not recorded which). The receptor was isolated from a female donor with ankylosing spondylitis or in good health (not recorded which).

In DNA, the CDR3 is TGTGCCAGCAGCTTGCCGAACAATGAGCAGTTCTTC. Translation gives CASSLPNNEQFF. V usage is TRBV5-6 and J usage is TRBJ2-1; D gene unclear. This CDR3 has 12 residues. Germline CDR1 and CDR2: SGHDT and YYEEEE. V was shortened by 1 base and J by 5 bases, with 4 bases between the two germline ends. Supplemented by reference TRBV5-6 and TRBJ2-1, the full variable domain reads DAGVTQSPTHLIKTRGQQVTLRCSPKSGHDTVSWYQQALGQGPQFIFQYYEEEERQRGNFPDRFSGHQFPNYSSELNVNALLLGDSALYLCASSLPNNEQFFGPGTRLTVL.